The 16 T cell receptor beta chains presented below share a single source sample, sequenced in a study of OX40 agonist ivuxolimab in advanced cancers. Assay: immunoSEQ multiplex PCR; the TCRdb copy retains only in-frame clones and omits some. The profile shows tens of thousands of clones, around 88% of them singletons. Source: CD4+ or CD8+ T cells sorted from blood, taken in a trial of the OX40 agonist ivuxolimab. These receptors all stem from an adult with an advanced solid tumor such as melanoma, head and neck, liver or kidney cancer.

The chain couples TRBV28 to TRBJ2-1; 7 bases map to TRBD2. Germline V gene data show CDR1 as MDHEN and CDR2 as SYDVKM. The CDR3 runs 12 residues. The junction had 1 base not matched to a gene; V was cut back by 8 bases and J by 3 bases. CDR3 in amino acids: CASGEGYNEQFF. Here the CDR3 DNA reads TGTGCCAGCGGGGAGGGCTACAATGAGCAGTTCTTC.

The chain is built from TRBV15 and TRBJ2-1; D possibly matches TRBD1 or TRBD2 (5 bases each). This CDR3 has 15 residues. With 5 bases removed from V and 5 bases from J, the gap between germline ends came to 16 bases. The germline V gene encodes CDR1 LNHNV and CDR2 YYDKDF (reference sequence). The CDR3 nucleotides read TGTGCCACCAGCCTCCGGTCGGGACCCGACAATGAGCAGTTCTTC. This gives the protein CATSLRSGPDNEQFF.

CDR3 sequence reads: CASSELVGNNEQFF. Written as DNA, the CDR3 is TGTGCCAGCAGTGAACTAGTTGGCAACAATGAGCAGTTCTTC. The chain has TRBV2 and TRBJ2-1; D not certain. CDR1 SNHLY and CDR2 FYNNEI come from the germline V gene. V lost 2 bases to trimming and J lost 5 bases, with 10 bases between them. The CDR3 contains 14 residues.

This chain uses TRBV6-6 with TRBJ2-3, with TRBD2 matching 10 bases. With V trimmed by 1 base and J by 3 bases, 4 bases remained unmatched. CDR3 size: 16 residues. Germline V gene lookup returns CDR1 MNHNY and CDR2 SVGAGI (reference sequence). The CDR3: CASSYFPAGGTDTQYF. The CDR3 nucleotides are TGTGCCAGCAGTTACTTTCCAGCGGGAGGGACAGATACGCAGTATTTT.

The chain carries TRBV11-3 and TRBJ2-5; perhaps TRBD1 as D (6 bases). This CDR3 is 15 amino acids long. V was pared by 5 bases and J by 5 bases, with 18 bases between. Germline V gene data show CDR1 as SGHNT and CDR2 as YENEEA. This CDR3 reads CASSLRTEPSETQYF. The DNA for the CDR3 is TGTGCCAGCAGCCTCCGGACAGAGCCTTCGGAGACCCAGTACTTC.

This clone was found once. This chain links TRBV5-4 with TRBJ2-7, with D uncertain. Per the germline V gene, CDR1 is SGHNT and CDR2 is YYREEE (reference sequence). The CDR3 has 14 residues. Between the trimmed V and J ends, which lost 2 bases and 2 bases, there was a span of 11 bases. CDR3 nucleotide sequence: TGTGCCAGCAGCTTAGGGTCCCTACCCTACGAGCAGTACTTC. Its translation is CASSLGSLPYEQYF.

In nucleotides, the CDR3 is TGTGCCAGCAACCCGGCCCACTATGGCTACACCTTC. Translation: CASNPAHYGYTF. The J gene is TRBJ1-2, the V gene TRBV2, with D uncertain. The CDR3 consists of 12 residues. V lost 7 bases to trimming and J lost 3 bases, with 9 bases between them. The germline V gene has CDR1 SNHLY and CDR2 FYNNEI.

This clone was counted only a few times. The V gene is TRBV5-5, the J gene TRBJ2-3; no firm D call. The germline V and J ends were trimmed by 4 bases and 2 bases, with 17 bases remaining between them. Germline V gives CDR1 SGHKS, CDR2 YYEKEE (reference sequence). The CDR3 is 16 amino acids. Here the CDR3 reads CASSPLGSLNTDTQYF. The CDR3 DNA reads as TGTGCCAGCAGCCCTCTAGGAAGCCTAAACACAGATACGCAGTATTTT.

The chain carries TRBV5-4 and TRBJ1-1, with 8 bases identical to TRBD1. V gave up 3 bases and J gave up 7 bases; unmatched junction bases: 11. Per germline, CDR1 SGHNT and CDR2 YYREEE (reference sequence). The CDR3 spans 15 residues. The CDR3 DNA reads TGTGCCAGCAGCTCGCCGGGACAGGAGGCCGTTGAAGCTTTCTTT. Translation: CASSSPGQEAVEAFF. Full variable domain (remainder filled in from reference TRBV5-4 and TRBJ1-1): ETGVTQSPTHLIKTRGQQVTLRCSSQSGHNTVSWYQQALGQGPQFIFQYYREEENGRGNFPPRFSGLQFPNYSSELNVNALELDDSALYLCASSSPGQEAVEAFFGQGTRLTVV.

The J gene is TRBJ2-3, the V gene TRBV4-2; 8 positions agree with TRBD2. V lost 1 base to trimming and J lost 4 bases; unmatched junction nucleotides: 10. In germline, CDR1 is LGHNA, CDR2 YNFKEQ. This CDR3 contains 17 residues. DNA for the CDR3: TGTGCCAGCAGCCAAGGTATGGCGGGAGGTGAGGCAGATACGCAGTATTTT. Its protein is CASSQGMAGGEADTQYF.

This chain connects TRBV7-8 to TRBJ2-3; weak D call: TRBD2 (5 bases). The CDR3 has 13 residues. Germline V gene lookup returns CDR1 SGHVS and CDR2 FQNEAQ. V lost 5 bases and J 8 bases, leaving 14 bases between the germline ends. In DNA form, the CDR3 reads TGTGCCAGCAGCCCGACCAGCGGAATTACGCAGTATTTT. Protein: CASSPTSGITQYF.

The gene calls are TRBV5-1 and TRBJ2-1; 10 bases map to TRBD2. V shed 4 bases, J shed 3 bases, and the junction held 4 bases outside the gene matches. This CDR3 region has 15 residues. Germline assignment: CDR1 SGHRS and CDR2 YFSETQ. CDR3 sequence reads: CASSGLAGVYNEQFF. CDR3 DNA: TGCGCCAGCAGCGGCCTAGCGGGAGTCTACAATGAGCAGTTCTTC.

The chain combines TRBV11-3 with TRBJ1-6; 10 nucleotides agree with TRBD1. The length of the CDR3 is 17 residues. Germline V gives CDR1 SGHNT, CDR2 YENEEA. The V and J ends lost 2 bases and 7 bases, in that order; junction bases with no gene match: 8. The CDR3 coding sequence is TGTGCCAGCAGCTTACAGGATCCGGGACAGGGGAATTCACCCCTCCACTTT. It translates to CASSLQDPGQGNSPLHF.

This sequence joins TRBV30 and TRBJ2-5; D is unclear. Germline values: CDR1 GTSNPN, CDR2 SVGIG (reference sequence). The V end lost 0 bases, the J end lost 2 bases, and 4 bases lay between the germline ends. The CDR3 has 12 amino acids. CDR3 region: CAWSVSQETQYF. DNA for the CDR3: TGTGCCTGGAGTGTAAGTCAAGAGACCCAGTACTTC.

The chain has TRBV6-1 and TRBJ1-2; perhaps TRBD1 as D (5 bases). Trimming removed 0 bases at V and 0 bases at J, with 11 bases between. CDR1 and CDR2 from the germline V gene are MNHNS and SASEGT. The CDR3 runs to 16 residues. The CDR3 spells CASSEAARDPNYGYTF. The DNA for the CDR3 is TGTGCCAGCAGTGAAGCGGCCAGGGATCCTAACTATGGCTACACCTTC.

The V call is TRBV5-5, the J call TRBJ2-7; 8 bases agree with TRBD1. CDR3 length equals 14 residues. CDR1 is SGHKS and CDR2 is YYEKEE in the germline V gene (reference sequence). After removal of 3 bases from V and 0 bases from J, the junction contained 2 bases not matched to a gene. The CDR3 here is CASSYTGGSYEQYF. The CDR3 region has the DNA TGTGCCAGCAGCTACACAGGGGGCTCCTACGAGCAGTACTTC.